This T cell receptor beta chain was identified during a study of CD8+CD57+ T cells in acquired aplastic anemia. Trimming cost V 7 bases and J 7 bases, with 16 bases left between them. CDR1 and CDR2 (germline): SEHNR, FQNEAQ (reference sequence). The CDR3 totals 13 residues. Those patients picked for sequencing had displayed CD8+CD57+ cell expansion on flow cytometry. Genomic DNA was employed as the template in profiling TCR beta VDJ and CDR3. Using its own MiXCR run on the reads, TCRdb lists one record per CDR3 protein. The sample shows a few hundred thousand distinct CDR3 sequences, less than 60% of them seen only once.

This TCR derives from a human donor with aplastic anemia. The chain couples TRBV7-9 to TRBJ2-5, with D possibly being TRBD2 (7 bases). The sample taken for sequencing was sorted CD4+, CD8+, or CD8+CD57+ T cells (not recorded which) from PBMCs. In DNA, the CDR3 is TGTGCCAGCACCCCGGCAGGGGAGGGGACCCAGTACTTC. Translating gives CASTPAGEGTQYF.